This TCR beta chain was captured in a study of CD8 T cells in ankylosing spondylitis. The study's findings and limits: Within ankylosing spondylitis blood, a TCR beta motif made up of seven or eight highly homologous variants appeared to be characteristic. With a CD8+ phenotype, disease-linked clones were relatively rare in peripheral blood. From matched ankylosing spondylitis synovial fluid, disease-linked clones were reportedly recovered at significantly enriched levels.

Looked up from germline, CDR1 is ENHRY and CDR2 is SYGVKD. Trimming shortened V by 7 bases and J by 7 bases, and 10 bases separated the two germline ends. The CDR3 consists of 12 residues. This clonotype showed up many times. Its target is unknown. TCRdb processed the 5' RACE reads anew with MiXCR; each CDR3 protein has one entry. Of 250,000 to 300,000 distinct CDR3 sequences listed, 20% were seen once; the top ten hold roughly 7.4%. The sequencing input was blood, either unsorted or a sorted T cell fraction (not recorded which). V usage is TRBV10-3 and J usage is TRBJ2-2; D not certain. The sequence derives from a male donor with ankylosing spondylitis or in good health (not recorded which). DNA for the CDR3: TGTGCCATCAAACTGGGTGGCGGGGAGCTGTTTTTT. Its protein product is CAIKLGGGELFF.